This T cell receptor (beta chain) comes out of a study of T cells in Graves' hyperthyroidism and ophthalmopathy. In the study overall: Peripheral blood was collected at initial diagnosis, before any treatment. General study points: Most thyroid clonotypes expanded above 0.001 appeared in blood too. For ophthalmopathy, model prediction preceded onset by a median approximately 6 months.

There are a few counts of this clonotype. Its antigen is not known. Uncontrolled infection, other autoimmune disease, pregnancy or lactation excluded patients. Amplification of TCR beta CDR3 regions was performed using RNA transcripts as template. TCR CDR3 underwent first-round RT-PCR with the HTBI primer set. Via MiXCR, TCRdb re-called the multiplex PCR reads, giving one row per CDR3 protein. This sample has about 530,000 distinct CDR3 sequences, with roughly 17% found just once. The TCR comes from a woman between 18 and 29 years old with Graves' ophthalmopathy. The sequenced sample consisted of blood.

This CDR3 reads CAISGRGNTEAFF. The CDR3 nucleotides read TGTGCCATCTCGGGGAGGGGGAACACTGAAGCTTTCTTT. The rearrangement uses TRBV10-3 and TRBJ1-1, with TRBD1 as a possible D gene (5 bases). The CDR3 is made up of 13 amino acids. CDR1 and CDR2 from the germline V gene are ENHRY and SYGVKD. V lost 8 bases, J lost 1 base, and 11 bases lay in between.